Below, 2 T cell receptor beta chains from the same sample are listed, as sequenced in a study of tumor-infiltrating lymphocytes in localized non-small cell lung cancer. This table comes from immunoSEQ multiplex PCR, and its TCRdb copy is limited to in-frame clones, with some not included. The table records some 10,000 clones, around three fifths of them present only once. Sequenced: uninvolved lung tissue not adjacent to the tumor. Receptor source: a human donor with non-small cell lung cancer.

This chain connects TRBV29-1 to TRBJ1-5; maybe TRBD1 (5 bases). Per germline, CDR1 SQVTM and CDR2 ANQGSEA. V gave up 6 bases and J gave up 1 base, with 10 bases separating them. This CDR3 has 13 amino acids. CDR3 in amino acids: CSVAGGSNQPQHF. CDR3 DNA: TGCAGCGTGGCGGGGGGAAGCAATCAGCCCCAGCATTTT. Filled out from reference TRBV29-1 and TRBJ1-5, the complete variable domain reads SAVISQKPSRDICQRGTSLTIQCQVDSQVTMMFWYRQQPGQSLTLIATANQGSEATYESGFVIDKFPISRPNLTFSTLTVSNMSPEDSSIYLCSVAGGSNQPQHFGDGTRLSIL.

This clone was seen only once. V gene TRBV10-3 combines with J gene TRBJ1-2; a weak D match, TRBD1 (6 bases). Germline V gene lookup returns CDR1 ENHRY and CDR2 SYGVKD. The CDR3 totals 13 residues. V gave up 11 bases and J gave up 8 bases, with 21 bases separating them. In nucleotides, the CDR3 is TGTGCCGTCACCGGGCAACAGGGCGGGGGCTACACCTTC. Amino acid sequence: CAVTGQQGGGYTF.